The 24 T cell receptor beta chains presented below share a single source sample, sequenced in a study of T cell changes during pregnancy in multiple sclerosis. The assay was immunoSEQ multiplex PCR, and TCRdb's table has in-frame clones only and misses some. The sample gives under 40,000 clones, approximately 90% of which show up once; less than 4.5% is in the top ten. The input for sequencing was peripheral blood, taken in the second trimester of pregnancy. These receptor sequences come from a female donor in good health, enrolled as a control in a pregnancy study.

This rearrangement joins TRBV7-9 to TRBJ2-1, with D tentatively TRBD1 (5 bases). Germline V gives CDR1 SEHNR, CDR2 FQNEAQ (reference sequence). The CDR3 is 14 residues long. V shed 2 bases and J shed 8 bases, with 13 bases lying between them. This CDR3 reads CASSLQGKIYEQFF. Written as DNA, the CDR3 is TGTGCCAGCAGCTTACAGGGCAAGATTTATGAGCAGTTCTTC.

This chain links TRBV19 with TRBJ2-2; possible D gene TRBD2, 5 bases. The CDR3 totals 16 residues. Trimming stripped 0 bases from V and 0 bases from J, with 8 bases between. Germline CDR1 reads LNHDA; CDR2 reads SQIVND (reference sequence). CDR3 DNA sequence: TGTGCCAGTAGTATAGATCCAGCGGCGAACACCGGGGAGCTGTTTTTT. This sequence encodes CASSIDPAANTGELFF.

This clone was seen just once. The V gene is TRBV6-5, the J gene TRBJ2-7, with 8 bases that match TRBD2. The CDR3 loop spans 16 amino acids. Germline values: CDR1 MNHEY, CDR2 SVGAGI. V lost 2 bases to trimming and J lost 1 base; unmatched junction nucleotides: 7. The CDR3 DNA reads as TGTGCCAGCAGTTACGGAGCGGGAGTCGGTTCCTACGAGCAGTACTTC. Its protein is CASSYGAGVGSYEQYF.

The V gene is TRBV9, the J gene TRBJ2-2; D perhaps matches TRBD2 (6 bases). This CDR3 has 15 residues. Germline assignment: CDR1 SGDLS and CDR2 YYNGEE. The V and J ends lost 5 bases and 2 bases respectively, with 13 bases between them. The CDR3 region has the DNA TGTGCCAGCAGTGCGGGACCGCGAAACACCGGGGAGCTGTTTTTT. Encoded protein: CASSAGPRNTGELFF.

The chain carries TRBV6-4 and TRBJ2-1, with TRBD2 matching over 7 bases. With 2 bases clipped from V and 3 bases from J, the junction kept 7 bases outside the gene matches. Germline-derived CDR1 and CDR2 are MRHNA and SNTAGT. The CDR3 consists of 16 residues. CDR3 sequence: CASSDEAGVGYNEQFF. For the CDR3, the DNA is TGTGCCAGCAGTGACGAGGCGGGAGTGGGCTACAATGAGCAGTTCTTC.

The chain links TRBV5-4 to TRBJ2-3, with D perhaps matching TRBD1 or TRBD2 (5 bases each). The CDR3 is 15 residues long. V shed 7 bases and J shed 1 base, with 16 bases lying between them. Germline V gene lookup returns CDR1 SGHNT and CDR2 YYREEE (reference sequence). Here the CDR3 DNA reads TGTGCCAGCGCCTTGGGACCCCGGGGCACAGATACGCAGTATTTT. As protein: CASALGPRGTDTQYF.

The chain recombines TRBV6-1 with TRBJ2-5; 8 nucleotides align to TRBD2. V shed 4 bases, J shed 5 bases, and the junction held 6 bases outside the gene matches. CDR1 and CDR2 from the germline V gene are MNHNS and SASEGT. This CDR3 region has 14 residues. CDR3 coding DNA: TGTGCCAGCAGTGGAGCGGGAGCTAGGGAGACCCAGTACTTC. Protein sequence: CASSGAGARETQYF.

The CDR3 region is CAWNPIPGPSYNEQFF. The DNA for the CDR3 is TGTGCCTGGAATCCCATACCGGGTCCCTCCTACAATGAGCAGTTCTTC. The chain employs TRBV30 and TRBJ2-1; D is ambiguous. Germline CDR1 reads GTSNPN; CDR2 reads SVGIG (reference sequence). This CDR3 has 16 residues. Trimming stripped 4 bases from V and 0 bases from J, with 16 bases between.

The J gene is TRBJ1-2, the V gene TRBV5-1; 7 bases map to TRBD1. CDR3 length: 14 residues. Germline V gene sequence: CDR1 SGHRS, CDR2 YFSETQ. V shed 0 bases, J shed 6 bases, and the junction held 5 bases outside the gene matches. The CDR3 loop is CASSLARQGHGYTF. The CDR3 bases are TGCGCCAGCAGCTTGGCCCGACAGGGACATGGCTACACCTTC.

This chain uses TRBV7-6 with TRBJ1-2; 8 nucleotides line up with TRBD1. The CDR3 covers 16 residues. The germline CDR1 and CDR2 sequences are SGHVS and FNYEAQ. The ends lost 5 bases at V and 3 bases at J; junction bases unmatched: 11. The CDR3 nucleotides read TGTGCCAGCAGCCCCCAGACTCAGGGGGCGTACTATGGCTACACCTTC. It is translated as CASSPQTQGAYYGYTF.

In nucleotides, the CDR3 is TGCGCCAGCAGCTCCCAATCCGGGAAGACTAACACTGAAGCTTTCTTT. Translated, it gives CASSSQSGKTNTEAFF. This sequence joins TRBV4-1 and TRBJ1-1; the D is unclear. The CDR3 loop spans 16 amino acids. Trimming removed 5 bases at V and 2 bases at J, with 18 bases between. The V gene's germline CDR1 is MGHRA and CDR2 YSYEKL.

V and J are TRBV18 and TRBJ2-3; possibly TRBD1 for D (6 bases). CDR1 is KGHSH, CDR2 LQKENI, per germline. The CDR3 has 18 amino acids. The germline V and J ends were trimmed by 1 base and 2 bases, with 19 bases remaining between them. The CDR3 spells CASSPRLSRGRVTDTQYF. CDR3 nucleotide sequence: TGTGCCAGCTCACCACGGCTATCCAGGGGCAGAGTCACAGATACGCAGTATTTT.

In its sample, this clone was seen once. CDR3 sequence reads: CASSDSTDRADTQYF. DNA for the CDR3: TGTGCCAGCAGTGACTCGACGGACAGGGCAGATACGCAGTATTTT. V is TRBV6-4 and J is TRBJ2-3; 8 bases fit TRBD1. The CDR3 spans 15 residues. Germline V gives CDR1 MRHNA, CDR2 SNTAGT. The trim removed 0 bases at V and 4 bases at J, leaving 3 bases unmatched.

The chain joins TRBV2 to TRBJ2-7; TRBD2 matches 7 bases. The J segment lost 6 bases and the V segment lost 2 bases, leaving 7 bases of the junction unmatched. The germline V gene has CDR1 SNHLY and CDR2 FYNNEI. The CDR3 runs 14 residues. The CDR3 loop reads CASSERGSSGEQYF. The CDR3 nucleotides read TGTGCCAGCAGTGAACGCGGGAGCTCGGGCGAGCAGTACTTC.

The chain combines TRBV19 with TRBJ1-2; 7 bases match TRBD1. Unmatched junction bases numbered 6, after V lost 5 bases and J lost 0 bases. The CDR3 sequence is 15 residues long. Germline loops: CDR1 LNHDA, CDR2 SQIVND (reference sequence). The DNA for the CDR3 is TGTGCCAGTAGTTTCGGGACAGCACCTAACTATGGCTACACCTTC. Translating it yields CASSFGTAPNYGYTF. The full variable domain, in which reference TRBV19 and TRBJ1-2 provide the parts outside the CDR3, is DGGITQSPKYLFRKEGQNVTLSCEQNLNHDAMYWYRQDPGQGLRLIYYSQIVNDFQKGDIAEGYSVSREKKESFPLTVTSAQKNPTAFYLCASSFGTAPNYGYTFGSGTRLTVV.

The chain is built from TRBV2 and TRBJ1-1, with a tentative D call TRBD1 (6 bases). Trimming left V 3 bases short and J 5 bases short, with 10 bases between. The CDR3 sequence is 13 residues long. Germline V gene sequence: CDR1 SNHLY, CDR2 FYNNEI. Here the CDR3 reads CASSDIQGTEAFF. The CDR3 nucleotides are TGTGCCAGCAGTGATATCCAGGGGACTGAAGCTTTCTTT.

The CDR3 region has the DNA TGTGCCACCAGCAGGAAACCTCCAAGCGACAGTTTGGACACTGAAGCTTTCTTT. This translates into CATSRKPPSDSLDTEAFF. The rearrangement links TRBV15 to TRBJ1-1; maybe TRBD1 (5 bases). CDR3 length equals 18 residues. V lost 3 bases to trimming and J lost 3 bases, with 23 bases between them. Germline values: CDR1 LNHNV, CDR2 YYDKDF (reference sequence).

This chain connects TRBV29-1 to TRBJ1-1; D ambiguous. The CDR3 length is 13 residues. Trimming left V 3 bases short and J 5 bases short, with 13 bases between. Germline V gene sequence: CDR1 SQVTM, CDR2 ANQGSEA. The CDR3 DNA follows: TGCAGCGTTGAGGTGGGGTCGGGGACTGAAGCTTTCTTT. Translating gives CSVEVGSGTEAFF.

The chain is built from TRBV2 and TRBJ2-5; 14 bases line up with TRBD2. Germline loops: CDR1 SNHLY, CDR2 FYNNEI. Trimming at V came to 0 bases and at J to 5 bases, leaving 8 bases not matched to a gene. The CDR3 extends over 18 amino acids. As DNA, the CDR3 is TGTGCCAGCAGTGAAGCTCGACTAGCGGGGGGGATTAAGGAGACCCAGTACTTC. It specifies CASSEARLAGGIKETQYF.

To note about this clone: This sample includes further DNA sequences coding for the same CDR3. The gene calls are TRBV5-1 and TRBJ1-2; tentatively, D is TRBD1 (5 bases). The ends were cut back, 2 bases at V and 5 bases at J, with 7 bases in the middle. Germline V gene lookup returns CDR1 SGHRS and CDR2 YFSETQ. This CDR3 region has 12 residues. The CDR3 nucleotides read TGCGCCAGCAGCTTCGACAGATATGGCTACACCTTC. Residues: CASSFDRYGYTF.

The rearrangement links TRBV11-3 to TRBJ2-5; perhaps TRBD2 as D (6 bases). Trimming removed 5 bases from V and 2 bases from J, with 12 bases in between. The CDR3 contains 14 residues. Germline V gene sequence: CDR1 SGHNT, CDR2 YENEEA. Here the CDR3 reads CASSHRDFQETQYF. DNA of the CDR3: TGTGCCAGCAGCCACCGGGACTTTCAAGAGACCCAGTACTTC. The variable domain in full, completed from reference TRBV11-3 and TRBJ2-5, reads EAGVVQSPRYKIIEKKQPVAFWCNPISGHNTLYWYLQNLGQGPELLIRYENEEAVDDSQLPKDRFSAERLKGVDSTLKIQPAELGDSAVYLCASSHRDFQETQYFGPGTRLLVL.

V and J are TRBV27 and TRBJ2-2; 12 bases fit TRBD2. V was clipped by 3 bases and J by 0 bases; unmatched bases: 5. There are 18 residues in the CDR3. CDR1 and CDR2 (germline): MNHEY, SMNVEV (reference sequence). CDR3 sequence reads: CASSLPSGRAANTGELFF. The CDR3 DNA sequence: TGTGCCAGCAGTTTGCCTAGCGGGAGGGCCGCGAACACCGGGGAGCTGTTTTTT.

This clone was recorded once. This rearrangement joins TRBV5-4 to TRBJ2-4; weak D call: TRBD2 (6 bases). CDR3 length equals 17 residues. The germline V gene encodes CDR1 SGHNT and CDR2 YYREEE (reference sequence). Trimming shortened V by 4 bases and J by 5 bases, and 22 bases separated the two germline ends. Written as DNA, the CDR3 is TGTGCCAGCAGCACAACCCGGATTCCGGGGGAGCAAAACATTCAGTACTTC. This encodes CASSTTRIPGEQNIQYF.

This chain joins TRBV2 and TRBJ2-7, with 7 bases lining up with TRBD1. The CDR3 is 13 amino acids. Unmatched junction bases numbered 14, after V lost 11 bases and J lost 7 bases. CDR1 is SNHLY, CDR2 FYNNEI, per germline. CDR3 sequence: CAGRKGTALEQYF. The CDR3 DNA follows: TGTGCCGGCCGGAAGGGGACAGCTCTAGAGCAGTACTTC.